Listed below are T cell receptor beta chains from one sample, sequenced in a study of cytomegalovirus exposure and HLA in healthy donors. Only in-frame clones appear in the TCRdb table, and some are missing; sequencing was by immunoSEQ multiplex PCR. The sample has about 150,000 clones; just under 75% are singletons. Sequencing was performed on PBMCs. These receptors were obtained from a woman between 18 and 29 years old in good health and CMV-seronegative. Each CDR3 is given with its conserved first and last residue. The D gene is left open where the match is weak. Clone size is given for some rows only: seen once, a few or many times, or a class if the clone is expanded.

J gene | V gene | D gene | clone size | CDR3 protein | CDR3 DNA
TRBJ2-3 | TRBV5-4 | - | - | CASSLGRRQDTQYF | TGTGCCAGCAGCTTGGGAAGGCGGCAGGATACGCAGTATTTT
TRBJ1-5 | TRBV19 | - | - | CASRKEGLLASPQHF | TGTGCCAGTAGAAAAGAGGGCCTACTAGCATCGCCCCAGCATTTT
TRBJ1-4 | TRBV18 | TRBD1 | - | CASSPPPGQGAWGNEKLFF | TGTGCCAGCTCACCACCTCCGGGACAGGGGGCATGGGGAAATGAAAAACTGTTTTTT
TRBJ2-3 | TRBV6-1 | TRBD2 | - | CASSEGLAGGNTQYF | TGTGCCAGCAGTGAAGGGCTAGCGGGGGGCAATACGCAGTATTTT
TRBJ2-3 | TRBV29-1 | TRBD1 | - | CSAGTGTDTQYF | TGCAGCGCCGGGACAGGCACAGATACGCAGTATTTT
TRBJ1-2 | TRBV6-1 | - | - | CASSVRDYGYTF | TGTGCCAGCAGTGTCAGGGATTATGGCTACACCTTC
TRBJ1-2 | TRBV7-8 | TRBD1 | - | CASSPDRGGGYTF | TGTGCCAGCAGCCCAGACAGGGGAGGAGGCTACACCTTC
TRBJ1-4 | TRBV5-1 | - | - | CASSSDPTTNEKLFF | TGCGCCAGCAGCTCCGATCCTACAACTAATGAAAAACTGTTTTTT
TRBJ1-2 | TRBV27 | TRBD1 | few | CATRQGVYGYTF | TGTGCCACCCGACAGGGAGTCTATGGCTACACCTTC
TRBJ2-1 | TRBV5-1 | - | - | CASSLDGGDYNEQFF | TGCGCCAGCAGCTTGGACGGCGGGGATTACAATGAGCAGTTCTTC
TRBJ2-1 | TRBV28 | - | - | CASSPPRRVHEQFF | TGTGCCAGCAGTCCTCCCCGCCGAGTCCATGAGCAGTTCTTC
TRBJ2-3 | TRBV18 | TRBD1 | few | CASSPDRVTDTQYF | TGTGCCAGCTCACCGGACAGGGTCACAGATACGCAGTATTTT
TRBJ1-5 | TRBV27 | - | - | CASSPSGWNQPQHF | TGTGCCAGCAGTCCCAGCGGATGGAATCAGCCCCAGCATTTT
TRBJ2-1 | TRBV5-6 | TRBD2 | - | CASSRTSGSAYNEQFF | TGTGCCAGCAGCCGGACTAGCGGGAGTGCCTACAATGAGCAGTTCTTC
TRBJ1-5 | TRBV4-2 | - | - | CASSPNHGGNQPQHF | TGTGCCAGCAGCCCAAACCACGGGGGCAATCAGCCCCAGCATTTT
TRBJ2-5 | TRBV10-3 | - | - | CAIRQQGEETQYF | TGTGCCATCAGGCAGCAGGGCGAAGAGACCCAGTACTTC
TRBJ2-1 | TRBV12-5 | - | - | CASGLWTANEQFF | TGTGCTAGTGGTTTGTGGACAGCTAATGAGCAGTTCTTC
TRBJ1-4 | TRBV7-2 | TRBD1 | - | CASSPGQRNEKLFF | TGTGCCAGCAGCCCGGGACAGCGTAATGAAAAACTGTTTTTT
TRBJ2-3 | TRBV4-3 | TRBD1 | - | CASSQDKGTGFTDTQYF | TGCGCCAGCAGCCAAGATAAGGGGACAGGGTTCACAGATACGCAGTATTTT
TRBJ1-1 | TRBV29-1 | - | - | CSVRRDGIAGAFF | TGCAGCGTTCGGCGGGACGGTATTGCGGGGGCTTTCTTT
TRBJ2-2 | TRBV10-2 | TRBD1 | - | CASLGQDTGELFF | TGCGCCAGCCTGGGACAGGACACCGGGGAGCTGTTTTTT
TRBJ1-5 | TRBV6-6 | - | - | CASSFQGQPQHF | TGTGCCAGCAGTTTTCAGGGGCAGCCCCAGCATTTT
TRBJ1-2 | TRBV12-5 | - | - | CASGLVPPTGVNYGYTF | TGTGCTAGTGGTTTGGTACCCCCGACAGGTGTTAACTATGGCTACACCTTC
TRBJ1-6 | TRBV4-3 | TRBD1 | few | CASSSQGVQNSPLHF | TGCGCCAGCAGTTCTCAGGGGGTACAGAATTCACCCCTCCACTTT
TRBJ1-1 | TRBV6-1 | TRBD1 | - | CASSHRQGNTEAFF | TGTGCCAGCAGCCACCGACAGGGGAACACTGAAGCTTTCTTT
TRBJ2-1 | TRBV4-3 | TRBD2 | once | CASSQLWTSGGENEQFF | TGCGCCAGCAGCCAACTTTGGACTAGCGGGGGGGAAAATGAGCAGTTCTTC
TRBJ2-3 | TRBV6-5 | - | - | CASSTTYDTQYF | TGTGCCAGCAGTACGACATACGATACGCAGTATTTT
TRBJ1-1 | TRBV27 | - | few | CASSIRLDSEAFF | TGTGCCAGCAGTATTCGGTTGGACAGTGAAGCTTTCTTT
TRBJ2-1 | TRBV11-3 | TRBD2 | - | CASSLDITSGRADYNEQFF | TGTGCCAGCAGCTTAGATATTACTAGCGGGAGGGCCGACTACAATGAGCAGTTCTTC
TRBJ2-5 | TRBV19 | - | - | CASAQNRGETQYF | TGTGCCAGTGCTCAAAACCGAGGAGAGACCCAGTACTTC
TRBJ1-5 | TRBV2 | TRBD1 | - | CATSGTGHQPQHF | TGTGCCACTTCCGGGACAGGCCATCAGCCCCAGCATTTT
TRBJ1-2 | TRBV9 | TRBD1 | - | CASSGQGLNRYGYTF | TGTGCCAGCAGCGGACAGGGTCTTAACCGTTATGGCTACACCTTC
TRBJ2-2 | TRBV27 | - | - | CASTPLAGNTGELFF | TGTGCCAGCACCCCCCTTGCGGGAAACACCGGGGAGCTGTTTTTT
TRBJ1-3 | TRBV27 | - | - | CASSLRKGGSSGNTIYF | TGTGCCAGCAGTTTAAGAAAAGGGGGATCATCTGGAAACACCATATATTTT
TRBJ2-3 | TRBV2 | TRBD2 | - | CASLLAVGTDTQYF | TGTGCCAGCTTACTAGCGGTTGGCACAGATACGCAGTATTTT
TRBJ1-5 | TRBV5-8 | - | few | CASSQDRSGNQPQHF | TGCGCCAGCAGCCAAGATCGGAGCGGTAATCAGCCCCAGCATTTT
TRBJ2-1 | TRBV30 | TRBD2 | - | CAWSVSGSYNEQFF | TGTGCCTGGAGTGTAAGCGGGAGCTACAATGAGCAGTTCTTC
TRBJ1-6 | TRBV27 | - | - | CASSLSTQRNSPLHF | TGTGCCAGCAGTTTAAGCACTCAGCGTAATTCACCCCTCCACTTT
TRBJ2-7 | TRBV6-6 | - | - | CASSYRQYYREQYF | TGTGCCAGCAGTTACCGTCAGTACTACCGCGAGCAGTACTTC
TRBJ2-1 | TRBV7-2 | - | - | CASSNLNGGAQFF | TGTGCCAGCAGCAATCTCAATGGCGGCGCGCAGTTCTTC
TRBJ1-1 | TRBV4-1 | - | - | CASSQEGRGFSPEAFF | TGCGCCAGCAGCCAAGAAGGCAGGGGTTTCTCTCCTGAAGCTTTCTTT
TRBJ2-3 | TRBV11-2 | - | - | CASSLTSRDTQYF | TGTGCCAGCAGCTTGACCTCGAGGGATACGCAGTATTTT
TRBJ2-5 | TRBV21-1 | - | - | CASSKDSVERIRLQYF | TGTGCCAGCAGCAAAGACTCGGTGGAGCGAATTCGGCTCCAGTACTTC
TRBJ1-1 | TRBV28 | - | - | CATVVSTQAFF | TGTGCCACCGTTGTTAGCACACAAGCTTTCTTT
TRBJ2-7 | TRBV4-1 | TRBD1 | once | CASSPGQGASYEQYF | TGCGCCAGCAGCCCGGGACAGGGGGCTTCCTACGAGCAGTACTTC
TRBJ1-3 | TRBV4-2 | - | - | CASSQFSQEPGNTIYF | TGTGCCAGCAGCCAATTTTCACAGGAACCTGGAAACACCATATATTTT
TRBJ2-3 | TRBV6-6 | - | - | CASSVAVSTDTQYF | TGTGCCAGCAGCGTAGCGGTAAGCACAGATACGCAGTATTTT
TRBJ1-5 | TRBV19 | - | - | CASRPGGGPLYSNQPQHF | TGTGCCAGCAGACCCGGGGGGGGCCCTCTTTATAGCAATCAGCCCCAGCATTTT
TRBJ2-5 | TRBV9 | - | - | CASSVRQSSETQYF | TGTGCCAGCAGCGTACGACAGAGCTCAGAGACCCAGTACTTC
TRBJ2-5 | TRBV10-2 | TRBD2 | once | CASSGSGRARETQYF | TGCGCCAGCAGTGGTTCCGGGAGGGCTCGTGAGACCCAGTACTTC
TRBJ1-2 | TRBV28 | - | - | CASRSVRPGLLLYGYTF | TGTGCCAGCAGGTCGGTGCGGCCCGGCCTCCTTCTCTATGGCTACACCTTC
TRBJ2-1 | TRBV5-6 | TRBD2 | few | CASSAIGAGGNNEQFF | TGTGCCAGCAGCGCAATCGGAGCGGGAGGGAACAATGAGCAGTTCTTC
TRBJ2-7 | TRBV5-1 | TRBD1 | - | CASSLGQGGPLYEQYF | TGCGCCAGCAGCTTAGGACAGGGGGGTCCCCTCTACGAGCAGTACTTC
TRBJ1-4 | TRBV5-1 | - | - | CASSLEGRRDEKLFF | TGCGCCAGCAGCTTGGAAGGGAGGAGAGATGAAAAACTGTTTTTT
TRBJ1-5 | TRBV7-2 | - | few | CASSLTGVSNQPQHF | TGTGCCAGCAGCTTAACGGGGGTTAGCAATCAGCCCCAGCATTTT
TRBJ2-7 | TRBV20-1 | TRBD2 | - | CSARRGGEQYF | TGCAGTGCTAGACGGGGGGGCGAGCAGTACTTC
TRBJ2-1 | TRBV5-1 | TRBD2 | - | CASSLGVAGGNEQFF | TGCGCCAGCAGCTTGGGGGTAGCGGGGGGAAATGAGCAGTTCTTC